The 26 T cell receptor beta chains below come from one sample, sequenced in a study of early T cells in non-severe SARS-CoV-2 infection. One entry per CDR3 protein, called by TCRdb with MiXCR from the 5' RACE reads. This table has roughly 54,000 distinct CDR3 sequences, over 5% appearing once. Sequencing input: whole blood. The source of these receptors is an adult who was a healthcare worker with PCR-confirmed SARS-CoV-2 infection or an uninfected control (not recorded which).

This clonotype was recorded at least ten times. The chain recombines TRBV30 with TRBJ2-2; D not certain. The V end was cut by 2 bases, the J end by 4 bases, with 11 bases between. Germline-derived CDR1 and CDR2 are GTSNPN and SVGIG (reference sequence). This CDR3 is 14 amino acids long. CDR3 sequence (DNA): TGTGCCTGGAGTCTCCAGGTGGTCACCGGGGAGCTGTTTTTT. Protein: CAWSLQVVTGELFF.

A few counts support this clonotype. V usage is TRBV19 and J usage is TRBJ1-2; unclear D gene. Germline V lookup: CDR1 LNHDA, CDR2 SQIVND (reference sequence). V was shortened by 4 bases and J by 1 base, with 10 bases between the two germline ends. This CDR3 comprises 14 residues. This chain's CDR3 is CASSTQDHNYGYTF. The CDR3, as DNA: TGTGCCAGTAGTACGCAGGACCATAACTATGGCTACACCTTC.

This clonotype was observed at least ten times. The chain couples TRBV7-2 to TRBJ1-1, with a possible D match to TRBD1 (5 bases). Trimming cost V 6 bases and J 10 bases, with 18 bases left between them. Germline V gives CDR1 SGHTA, CDR2 FQGNSA. The CDR3 is 13 amino acids. The DNA of the CDR3 is TGTGCCAGCAGATTTAGGCAGGGCCAGGGAGCTTTCTTT. Its translation is CASRFRQGQGAFF.

The gene calls are TRBV6-5 and TRBJ2-7; 7 bases fit TRBD1. The germline gives CDR1 MNHEY, CDR2 SVGAGI. This CDR3 comprises 14 residues. V dropped 6 bases and J dropped 2; count of bases not matched to a gene: 7. This CDR3 reads CASRLAGQAYEQYF. The CDR3 coding sequence is TGTGCCAGCAGACTCGCCGGACAGGCCTACGAGCAGTACTTC.

This clonotype was recorded many times. The chain has TRBV12-3 or TRBV12-4 and TRBJ2-3; possible D gene TRBD1, 6 bases. Trimming took off 10 bases at V and 6 bases at J, with 17 bases between the two ends. The CDR3 consists of 13 residues. CDR3 residues: CATKGGSVDTQYF. Written as DNA, the CDR3 is TGTGCCACAAAAGGGGGAAGTGTCGATACGCAGTATTTT.

This clonotype was recorded at least ten times. CDR3 protein: CSARAGQWSTDTQYF. CDR3 in DNA: TGCAGTGCTAGAGCGGGACAGTGGTCAACAGATACGCAGTATTTT. V usage is TRBV20-1 and J usage is TRBJ2-3; TRBD1 agrees at 7 bases. Germline V lookup: CDR1 DFQATT, CDR2 SNEGSKA (reference sequence). This CDR3 region has 15 residues. Trimming cost V 1 base and J 3 bases; bases outside gene matches: 7.

This clonotype was found many times. The chain recombines TRBV11-2 with TRBJ2-3; 7 positions agree with TRBD2. V shed 3 bases, J shed 2 bases, and the junction held 2 bases outside the gene matches. Germline V gives CDR1 SGHAT, CDR2 FQNNGV. There are 14 residues in the CDR3. The CDR3 DNA reads TGTGCCAGCAGCTTGCGGGAGCACACAGATACGCAGTATTTT. The encoded protein is CASSLREHTDTQYF.

This clonotype was seen many times. V is TRBV10-3 and J is TRBJ1-5, with D perhaps TRBD1 (6 bases). CDR1 is ENHRY, CDR2 SYGVKD, per germline. The V and J ends lost 6 bases and 8 bases respectively, with 11 bases between them. The CDR3 covers 12 residues. CDR3 DNA: TGTGCCATCAGACAGGGTCAGGAGCCCCAGCATTTT. This codes for CAIRQGQEPQHF.

This clonotype has at least ten counts. The CDR3 ends on some other residue instead of the conserved phenylalanine or tryptophan, so this is likely a read error. No DNA is shown, since the ends of the CDR3 on it are uncertain; the CDR3 is the one TCRdb lists. The chain uses TRBV7-2 and TRBJ2-7; the table's D gene call, TRBD1, was not cross checked with the DNA. Germline loops: CDR1 SGHTA, CDR2 FQGNSA. Including both end residues, the CDR3 is 12 amino acids long. CDR3 sequence reads: CASSAGQGPVSL.

The genes are TRBV28 and TRBJ1-2; D is unresolved. Looked up from germline, CDR1 is MDHEN and CDR2 is SYDVKM. The V end was cut by 3 bases, the J end by 1 base, with 3 bases between. The CDR3 contains 12 residues. The CDR3 loop is CASSLNNYGYTF. CDR3 nucleotide sequence: TGTGCCAGCAGTTTGAATAACTATGGCTACACCTTC.

This clonotype was seen repeatedly, ten times or more. The chain employs TRBV12-3 or TRBV12-4 and TRBJ2-5; maybe TRBD1 (5 bases). The CDR3 contains 13 residues. The V and J ends lost 3 bases and 6 bases respectively, with 11 bases between them. The CDR3 nucleotides are TGTGCCAGCAGTTTGTATAGGGGCAAGACCCAGTACTTC. Its translation: CASSLYRGKTQYF.

Only a few counts were recorded for this clonotype. The chain recombines TRBV6-1 with TRBJ2-7, with D possibly being TRBD1 (6 bases). The germline V and J ends were trimmed by 6 bases and 5 bases, with 20 bases remaining between them. Germline V CDR1 and CDR2: MNHNS, SASEGT. The CDR3 has 15 amino acids. The CDR3 loop reads CASSLPRGQVHEQYF. Written as DNA, the CDR3 is TGTGCCAGCAGCCTCCCCAGGGGCCAGGTCCACGAGCAGTACTTC.

This clonotype has ten or more counts. The chain is built from TRBV7-9 and TRBJ2-7; no definite D call. CDR1 and CDR2 (germline): SEHNR, FQNEAQ (reference sequence). The germline V and J ends were trimmed by 2 bases and 6 bases, with 5 bases remaining between them. The CDR3 is 11 residues long. The CDR3 DNA reads as TGTGCCAGCAGCTTATTTAGCGAGCAGTACTTC. It codes for CASSLFSEQYF.

The sample holds a few counts of this clonotype. This chain connects TRBV4-3 to TRBJ2-1; 7 bases fit TRBD1. The V gene end was trimmed by 1 base and the J gene end by 7 bases; junction bases not matched to a gene: 4. Per germline, CDR1 LGHNA and CDR2 YSLEER. The CDR3 is 14 amino acids. This CDR3 reads CASSQVDRSNEQFF. The CDR3 DNA follows: TGCGCCAGCAGCCAAGTGGACAGGTCGAATGAGCAGTTCTTC.

This clonotype occurred many times. The chain carries TRBV7-6 and TRBJ2-7; D might be TRBD1 (6 bases). From germline, CDR1 is SGHVS and CDR2 FNYEAQ. CDR3 size: 15 residues. V lost 6 bases to trimming and J lost 2 bases, with 17 bases between them. The CDR3 is CASSSLGRGTYEQYF. CDR3 coding DNA: TGTGCCAGCAGTTCGCTGGGCAGGGGCACCTACGAGCAGTACTTC.

This clonotype was counted many times. The chain carries TRBV4-2 and TRBJ2-7; tentatively, D is TRBD2 (6 bases). This CDR3 region has 17 residues. Trimming took 0 bases from V and 5 from J, leaving 20 bases between them. Germline V lookup: CDR1 LGHNA, CDR2 YNFKEQ. The CDR3 DNA reads TGTGCCAGCAGCCAAGAAGGAATGGAGGGTGCGTACCACGAGCAGTACTTC. It specifies CASSQEGMEGAYHEQYF.

This clonotype has ten or more counts. V and J are TRBV10-3 and TRBJ1-5; tentative D call: TRBD1 (5 bases). The CDR3 covers 14 residues. V lost 7 bases and J lost 3, with 13 bases in between. Germline CDR1 is ENHRY and CDR2 is SYGVKD. The CDR3 sequence is CAINGGGLNQPQHF. As DNA, the CDR3 is TGTGCCATCAATGGGGGGGGACTCAATCAGCCCCAGCATTTT.

A note on this clonotype: Possible read error: a much larger clone is one base away. This chain uses TRBV10-2 with TRBJ2-5, with TRBD2 matching over 11 bases. With 6 bases clipped from V and 4 bases from J, the junction kept 4 bases outside the gene matches. From germline, CDR1 is WSHSY and CDR2 SAAADI. There are 14 residues in the CDR3. The CDR3 sequence is CASRASGGLETQYF. The CDR3 nucleotides read TGCGCCAGCAGGGCTAGCGGGGGGCTAGAGACCCAGTACTTC.

V usage is TRBV7-8 and J usage is TRBJ2-7; the match to TRBD1 covers 7 bases. Germline loops: CDR1 SGHVS, CDR2 FQNEAQ. The trim removed 4 bases at V and 5 bases at J, leaving 8 bases unmatched. CDR3 length equals 14 residues. The CDR3 protein is CASSSGQERNEQYF. The CDR3 DNA is TGTGCCAGCAGCTCCGGACAGGAAAGAAACGAGCAGTACTTC.

This clonotype was detected many times. V usage is TRBV7-2 and J usage is TRBJ1-1; D might be TRBD1 (5 bases). CDR1 and CDR2 (germline): SGHTA, FQGNSA. CDR3 size: 13 residues. Trimming cost V 6 bases and J 2 bases, with 10 bases left between them. CDR3 sequence reads: CASSRQRNTEAFF. Here the CDR3 DNA reads TGTGCCAGCAGTAGACAGAGAAACACTGAAGCTTTCTTT. The variable domain in full, completed from reference TRBV7-2 and TRBJ1-1, reads GAGVSQSPSNKVTEKGKDVELRCDPISGHTALYWYRQSLGQGLEFLIYFQGNSAPDKSGLPSDRFSAERTGGSVSTLTIQRTQQEDSAVYLCASSRQRNTEAFFGQGTRLTVV.

This clonotype showed up many times. This sequence joins TRBV7-3 and TRBJ1-5; D is uncertain. V lost 0 bases to trimming and J lost 5 bases, with 8 bases between them. This CDR3 region has 14 residues. Germline V gene data show CDR1 as SGHTA and CDR2 as FQGTGA. In DNA, the CDR3 is TGTGCCAGCAGCTTAACCCCCGGGGATCAGCCCCAGCATTTT. Protein: CASSLTPGDQPQHF.

This clonotype was seen ten or more times. This sequence joins TRBV3-1 and TRBJ1-1, with D maybe TRBD1 (5 bases). V was cut by 0 bases and J by 0 bases, with 14 bases left in between. From germline, CDR1 is LGHDT and CDR2 YNNKEL (reference sequence). This CDR3 is 17 amino acids long. Here the CDR3 DNA reads TGTGCCAGCAGCCAAGATAAAAGACAGCTACTGAACACTGAAGCTTTCTTT. Translating gives CASSQDKRQLLNTEAFF.

This clonotype was observed a few times. This chain uses TRBV6-1 with TRBJ2-1; 10 bases align to TRBD2. The V gene end was trimmed by 6 bases and the J gene end by 1 base; junction bases not matched to a gene: 6. The CDR3 has 16 residues. The germline gives CDR1 MNHNS, CDR2 SASEGT. The CDR3 spells CASREIAGGSYNEQFF. The CDR3 DNA reads as TGTGCCAGCAGAGAAATAGCGGGGGGATCCTACAATGAGCAGTTCTTC.

This clonotype was counted only a few times. J is TRBJ2-7 and V is TRBV4-1, with 9 bases aligning to TRBD1. The V and J ends lost 2 bases and 9 bases, in that order; junction bases with no gene match: 5. Germline loops: CDR1 MGHRA, CDR2 YSYEKL. The CDR3 has 13 amino acids. CDR3 in amino acids: CASSQYRGLGQYF. The DNA for the CDR3 is TGCGCCAGCAGCCAATACAGGGGGCTCGGGCAGTACTTC.

As to this clonotype: This is likely a read error, given that the CDR3 carries no conserved phenylalanine or tryptophan at its end. The chain employs TRBV20-1 and TRBJ2-3, with 8 bases lining up with TRBD2. J gave up 2 bases and V 1 base, and 5 bases lay outside the gene matches. The germline V gene has CDR1 DFQATT and CDR2 SNEGSKA (reference sequence). The CDR3 loop spans 15 amino acids. CDR3 coding DNA: TGCAGTGCTAGAGTACCGGGAGGGCCCACAGATACGCAGTATTCT. As protein: CSARVPGGPTDTQYS.

The chain combines TRBV29-1 with TRBJ2-7; the match to TRBD2 covers 8 bases. Germline trimming cut 4 bases from V and 4 bases from J; bases unmatched to any gene: 3. The CDR3 extends over 12 amino acids. Germline V gene sequence: CDR1 SQVTM, CDR2 ANQGSEA. The CDR3 coding sequence is TGCAGCGTTGGCGGGAGGAGGTACGAGCAGTACTTC. Translation: CSVGGRRYEQYF.